Listed here are 8 T cell receptor beta chains from one sample, sequenced in a study of blood T cell repertoires in COVID-19. Some clones are missing from TCRdb's copy, which holds only in-frame ones; the method was immunoSEQ multiplex PCR. The repertoire holds 220,000 or so clones, with about 90% as singletons. Sequenced sample: PBMCs or T cells enriched from blood (not recorded which). The origin of the receptors is a man aged 50-60 years who had been exposed to COVID-19.

The chain has TRBV3-1 (or the pseudogene TRBV3-2) and TRBJ1-4; D call uncertain. This CDR3 region has 13 residues. Germline V gene sequence: CDR1 LGHDT, CDR2 YNNKEL (reference sequence). Trimming pared 0 bases from V and 7 bases from J, leaving 6 bases between. CDR3 amino acids: CASSQDGGEKLFF. For the CDR3, the DNA is TGTGCCAGCAGCCAAGACGGTGGTGAAAAACTGTTTTTT.

The chain recombines TRBV5-1 with TRBJ1-4; TRBD1 agrees at 10 bases. Per the germline V gene, CDR1 is SGHRS and CDR2 is YFSETQ. The V gene end was trimmed by 4 bases and the J gene end by 6 bases; junction bases not matched to a gene: 6. This CDR3 spans 15 amino acids. The CDR3 loop reads CASSKTGTGDEKLFF. CDR3 in DNA: TGCGCCAGCAGCAAAACCGGGACAGGGGATGAAAAACTGTTTTTT. Complete variable domain (other parts from reference TRBV5-1 and TRBJ1-4): KAGVTQTPRYLIKTRGQQVTLSCSPISGHRSVSWYQQTPGQGLQFLFEYFSETQRNKGNFPGRFSGRQFSNSRSEMNVSTLELGDSALYLCASSKTGTGDEKLFFGSGTQLSVL.

The J gene is TRBJ2-1, the V gene TRBV5-4; 9 nucleotides agree with TRBD2. The CDR3 covers 15 residues. CDR1 is SGHNT, CDR2 YYREEE, per germline (reference sequence). With 3 bases clipped from V and 5 bases from J, the junction kept 6 bases outside the gene matches. CDR3 coding DNA: TGTGCCAGCAGCTGGGGCGGGAGGGCCGACAATGAGCAGTTCTTC. This gives the protein CASSWGGRADNEQFF.

This chain connects TRBV5-1 to TRBJ1-3; no clear D gene. Trimming removed 6 bases from V and 0 bases from J, with 13 bases in between. The CDR3 length is 15 residues. The germline gives CDR1 SGHRS, CDR2 YFSETQ. The CDR3 reads CASKFSRGSGNTIYF. The CDR3 region has the DNA TGCGCCAGCAAGTTCAGTAGAGGCTCTGGAAACACCATATATTTT.

This clone was seen just once. The chain joins TRBV27 to TRBJ2-1; 9 bases align to TRBD2. Germline V gene lookup returns CDR1 MNHEY and CDR2 SMNVEV (reference sequence). The CDR3 contains 15 residues. V shed 3 bases and J 8 bases; nucleotides not matched to a gene: 8. This CDR3 reads CASSFLAGIIHEQFF. As DNA, the CDR3 is TGTGCCAGCAGTTTCCTAGCGGGAATAATCCATGAGCAGTTCTTC.

The chain links TRBV2 to TRBJ2-1; 7 bases agree with TRBD2. In germline, CDR1 is SNHLY, CDR2 FYNNEI. Germline trimming cut 6 bases from V and 6 bases from J; bases unmatched to any gene: 11. The CDR3 loop spans 15 amino acids. CDR3 protein: CASSPGRDGRNEQFF. In DNA form, the CDR3 reads TGTGCCAGCAGCCCAGGGAGGGACGGACGCAATGAGCAGTTCTTC.

The V and J genes are TRBV9 and TRBJ1-2; 7 bases align to TRBD1. The J segment lost 8 bases and the V segment lost 3 bases, leaving 10 bases of the junction unmatched. The CDR3 consists of 14 residues. Per the germline V gene, CDR1 is SGDLS and CDR2 is YYNGEE. CDR3: CASSAPGGSWGYTF. The CDR3 DNA sequence: TGTGCCAGCAGCGCGCCAGGGGGGAGTTGGGGCTACACCTTC. Looking up the rest from reference TRBV9 and TRBJ1-2 gives the full variable domain: DSGVTQTPKHLITATGQRVTLRCSPRSGDLSVYWYQQSLDQGLQFLIQYYNGEERAKGNILERFSAQQFPDLHSELNLSSLELGDSALYFCASSAPGGSWGYTFGSGTRLTVV.

V usage is TRBV5-5 and J usage is TRBJ2-4; the D gene is possibly TRBD2 (5 bases). CDR3 length: 16 amino acids. In germline, CDR1 is SGHKS, CDR2 YYEKEE (reference sequence). Trimming cost V 2 bases and J 1 base, with 13 bases left between them. The DNA of the CDR3 is TGTGCCAGCAGCTTCCGGGCTAGCTGGGCCAAAAACATTCAGTACTTC. This codes for CASSFRASWAKNIQYF.